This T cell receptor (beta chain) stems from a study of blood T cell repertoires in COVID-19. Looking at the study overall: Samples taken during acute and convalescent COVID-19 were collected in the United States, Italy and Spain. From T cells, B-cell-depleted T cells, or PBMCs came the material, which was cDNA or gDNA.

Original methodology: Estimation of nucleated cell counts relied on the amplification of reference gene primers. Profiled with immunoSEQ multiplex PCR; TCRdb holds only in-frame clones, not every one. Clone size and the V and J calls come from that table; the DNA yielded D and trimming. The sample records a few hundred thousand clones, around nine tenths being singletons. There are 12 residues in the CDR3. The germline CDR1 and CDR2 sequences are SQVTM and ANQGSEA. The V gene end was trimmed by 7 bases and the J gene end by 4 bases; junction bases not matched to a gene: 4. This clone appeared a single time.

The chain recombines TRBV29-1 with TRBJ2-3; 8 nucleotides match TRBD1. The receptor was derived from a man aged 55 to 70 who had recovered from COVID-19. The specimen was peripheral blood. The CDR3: CSAQGAADTQYF. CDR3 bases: TGCAGCGCCCAGGGGGCCGCAGATACGCAGTATTTT.